The entry that follows covers one T cell receptor beta chain sequence. Clones were sequenced by immunoSEQ multiplex PCR, and TCRdb holds only the in-frame ones, with some missing. The sample has roughly 48,000 clones, approximately 76% seen once. The data are from a study of radiotherapy plus CTLA-4 blockade in lung cancer. Germline V gene data show CDR1 as SGHRS and CDR2 as YFSETQ. The CDR3 consists of 13 residues. V was trimmed by 4 bases and J by 4 bases, leaving 11 bases between them. The input for sequencing was peripheral blood, taken from a patient treated with radiotherapy plus ipilimumab. The chain has TRBV5-1 and TRBJ1-2; D is possibly TRBD1 (5 bases). The sequence derives from a human donor with non-small cell lung cancer who had stable disease on radiotherapy plus ipilimumab. This chain's CDR3 is CASSDGGIYGYTF. The CDR3 region has the DNA TGCGCCAGCAGCGATGGGGGAATCTATGGCTACACCTTC.